Shown below are 3 T cell receptor beta chains from a single sample sequenced in a study of blood T cell repertoires in COVID-19 (TCRdb year 2020). Library construction relied on the immunoSEQ multiplex PCR assay. The clones in this table, taken by TCRdb from immuneACCESS, are in-frame only. Not every clone is retained; where verified, under half of the shortfall comes from an unresolved V gene, and the cause of the rest is unknown. The sample profile shows 250,000 or so clones; roughly 88% of them were found once. The ten largest clones capture around 3.1% of the sample. What was sequenced was PBMCs or T cells enriched from blood (not recorded which). The source of these receptors is a woman in her thirties or forties who had been exposed to COVID-19.

The V gene is TRBV7-9, the J gene TRBJ2-1; TRBD2 matches at 7 bases. The CDR3 has 15 amino acids. After removal of 5 bases from V and 1 base from J, the junction contained 5 bases not matched to a gene. Germline V gives CDR1 SEHNR, CDR2 FQNEAQ (reference sequence). The CDR3 coding sequence is TGTGCCAGCAGCCCCCGGCGGGGGTCCTACAATGAGCAGTTCTTC. Translation: CASSPRRGSYNEQFF.

The chain employs TRBV5-1 and TRBJ2-5, with 7 bases matching TRBD1. V shed 2 bases and J 5 bases; nucleotides not matched to a gene: 3. The CDR3 contains 13 residues. Germline V gene sequence: CDR1 SGHRS, CDR2 YFSETQ. CDR3 bases: TGCGCCAGCAGCTTAGGGGGCTCGGAGACCCAGTACTTC. It codes for CASSLGGSETQYF.

This sequence joins TRBV5-8 and TRBJ2-7; D remains unclear. Germline V lookup: CDR1 SGHTS, CDR2 YDEGEE. This CDR3 is 15 amino acids long. Trimming took 4 bases from V and 0 from J, leaving 14 bases between them. The CDR3 nucleotides read TGTGCCAGCAGCAACTACCTTCCGGGCTCCTACGAGCAGTACTTC. Its translation: CASSNYLPGSYEQYF.